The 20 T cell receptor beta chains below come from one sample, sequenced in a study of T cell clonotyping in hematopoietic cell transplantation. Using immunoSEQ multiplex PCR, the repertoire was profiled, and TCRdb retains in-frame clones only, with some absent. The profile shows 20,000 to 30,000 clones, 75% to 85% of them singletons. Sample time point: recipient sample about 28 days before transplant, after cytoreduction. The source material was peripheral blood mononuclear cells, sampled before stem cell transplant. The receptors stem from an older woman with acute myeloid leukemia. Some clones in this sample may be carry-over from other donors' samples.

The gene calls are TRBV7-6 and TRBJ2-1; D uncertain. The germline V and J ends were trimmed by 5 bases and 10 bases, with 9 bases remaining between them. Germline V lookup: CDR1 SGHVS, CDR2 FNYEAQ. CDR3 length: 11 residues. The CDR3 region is CASSHDSEQFF. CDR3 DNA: TGTGCCAGCAGCCACGACTCGGAGCAGTTCTTC. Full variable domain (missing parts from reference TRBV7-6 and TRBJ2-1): GAGVSQSPRYKVTKRGQDVALRCDPISGHVSLYWYRQALGQGPEFLTYFNYEAQQDKSGLPNDRFSAERPEGSISTLTIQRTEQRDSAMYRCASSHDSEQFFGPGTRLTVL.

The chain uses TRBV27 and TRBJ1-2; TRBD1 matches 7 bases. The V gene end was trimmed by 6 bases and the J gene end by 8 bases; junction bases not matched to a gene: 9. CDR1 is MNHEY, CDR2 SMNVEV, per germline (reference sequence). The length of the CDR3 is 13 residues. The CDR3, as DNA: TGTGCCAGCAGGGAACGACAGGGTCCCGGCTACACCTTC. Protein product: CASRERQGPGYTF.

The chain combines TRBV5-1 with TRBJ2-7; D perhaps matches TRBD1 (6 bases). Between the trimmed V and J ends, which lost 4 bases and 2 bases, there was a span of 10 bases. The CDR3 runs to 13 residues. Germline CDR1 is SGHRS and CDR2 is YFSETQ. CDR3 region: CASSQGTPYEQYF. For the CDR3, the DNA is TGCGCCAGCAGCCAGGGGACACCCTACGAGCAGTACTTC.

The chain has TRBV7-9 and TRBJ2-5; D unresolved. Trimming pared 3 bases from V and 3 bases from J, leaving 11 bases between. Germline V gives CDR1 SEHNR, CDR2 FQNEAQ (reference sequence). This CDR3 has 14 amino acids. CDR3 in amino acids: CASSFTISEETQYF. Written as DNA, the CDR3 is TGTGCCAGCAGCTTCACCATTTCTGAAGAGACCCAGTACTTC.

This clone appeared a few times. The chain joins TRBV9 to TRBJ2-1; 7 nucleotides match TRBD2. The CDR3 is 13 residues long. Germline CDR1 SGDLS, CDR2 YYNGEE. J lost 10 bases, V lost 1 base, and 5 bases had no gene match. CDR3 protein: CASSVLSSGEQFF. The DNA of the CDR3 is TGTGCCAGCAGCGTATTGTCTAGCGGCGAGCAGTTCTTC.

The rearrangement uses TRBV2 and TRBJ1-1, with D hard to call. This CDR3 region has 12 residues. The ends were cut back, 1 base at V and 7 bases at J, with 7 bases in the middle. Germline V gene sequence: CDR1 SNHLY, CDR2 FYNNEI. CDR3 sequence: CASSEGRGEAFF. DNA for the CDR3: TGTGCCAGCAGTGAAGGGCGCGGTGAAGCTTTCTTT.

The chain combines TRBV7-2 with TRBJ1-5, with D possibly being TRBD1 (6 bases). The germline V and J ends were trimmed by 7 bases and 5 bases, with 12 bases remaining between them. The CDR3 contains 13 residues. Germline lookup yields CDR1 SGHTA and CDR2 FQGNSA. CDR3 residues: CASTQDRHQPQHF. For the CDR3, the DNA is TGTGCCAGCACCCAGGACAGACATCAGCCCCAGCATTTT.

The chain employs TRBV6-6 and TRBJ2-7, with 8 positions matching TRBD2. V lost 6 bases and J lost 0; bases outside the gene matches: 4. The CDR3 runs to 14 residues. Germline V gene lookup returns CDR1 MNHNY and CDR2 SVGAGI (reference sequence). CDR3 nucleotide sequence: TGTGCCAGCAGCCAGAGCGGGAGCTCCTACGAGCAGTACTTC. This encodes CASSQSGSSYEQYF.

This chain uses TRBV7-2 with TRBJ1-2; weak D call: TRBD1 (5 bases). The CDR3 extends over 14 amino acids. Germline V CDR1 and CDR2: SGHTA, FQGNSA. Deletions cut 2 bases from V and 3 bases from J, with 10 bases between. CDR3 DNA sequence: TGTGCCAGCAGCTTAATGACAGCGGACTATGGCTACACCTTC. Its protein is CASSLMTADYGYTF.

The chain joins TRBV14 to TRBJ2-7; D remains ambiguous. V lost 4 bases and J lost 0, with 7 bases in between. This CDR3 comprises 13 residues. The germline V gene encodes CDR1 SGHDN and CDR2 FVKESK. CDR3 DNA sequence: TGTGCCAGCAGCCCCCCGAGCTCCTACGAGCAGTACTTC. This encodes CASSPPSSYEQYF.

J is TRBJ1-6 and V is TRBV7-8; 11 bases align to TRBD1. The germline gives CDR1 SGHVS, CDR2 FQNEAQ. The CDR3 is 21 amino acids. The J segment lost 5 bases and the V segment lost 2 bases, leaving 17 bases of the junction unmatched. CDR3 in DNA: TGTGCCAGCAGCTTAACCGGACAGGGGGCGATAGGGATCCTTCATAATTCACCCCTCCACTTT. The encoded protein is CASSLTGQGAIGILHNSPLHF.

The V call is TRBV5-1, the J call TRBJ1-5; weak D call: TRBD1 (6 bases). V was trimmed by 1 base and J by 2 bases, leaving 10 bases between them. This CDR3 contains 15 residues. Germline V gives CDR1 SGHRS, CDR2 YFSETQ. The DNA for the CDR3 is TGCGCCAGCAGCTTGCGCAGGGGCGGCAATCAGCCCCAGCATTTT. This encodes CASSLRRGGNQPQHF. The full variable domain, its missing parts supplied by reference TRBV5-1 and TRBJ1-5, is KAGVTQTPRYLIKTRGQQVTLSCSPISGHRSVSWYQQTPGQGLQFLFEYFSETQRNKGNFPGRFSGRQFSNSRSEMNVSTLELGDSALYLCASSLRRGGNQPQHFGDGTRLSIL.

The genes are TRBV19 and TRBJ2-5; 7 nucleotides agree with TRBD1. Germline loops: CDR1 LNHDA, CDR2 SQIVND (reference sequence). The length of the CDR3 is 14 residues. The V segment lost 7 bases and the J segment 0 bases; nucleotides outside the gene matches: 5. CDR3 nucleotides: TGTGCCAGTACCGAGACAGGGAACCAAGAGACCCAGTACTTC. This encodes CASTETGNQETQYF.

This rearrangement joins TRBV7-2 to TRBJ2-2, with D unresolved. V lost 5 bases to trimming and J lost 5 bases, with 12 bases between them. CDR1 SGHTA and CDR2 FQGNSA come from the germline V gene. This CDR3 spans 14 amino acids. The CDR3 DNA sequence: TGTGCCAGCAGCCCCCAGGCGCGTACCGGGGAGCTGTTTTTT. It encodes CASSPQARTGELFF.

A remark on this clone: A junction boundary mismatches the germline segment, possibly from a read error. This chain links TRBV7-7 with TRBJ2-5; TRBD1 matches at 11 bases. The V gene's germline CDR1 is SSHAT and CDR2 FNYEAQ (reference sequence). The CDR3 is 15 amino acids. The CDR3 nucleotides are TGTGCTAGCAGCTATAGGACAGGGGGCGCAGAGACCCAGTACTTC. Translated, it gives CASSYRTGGAETQYF.

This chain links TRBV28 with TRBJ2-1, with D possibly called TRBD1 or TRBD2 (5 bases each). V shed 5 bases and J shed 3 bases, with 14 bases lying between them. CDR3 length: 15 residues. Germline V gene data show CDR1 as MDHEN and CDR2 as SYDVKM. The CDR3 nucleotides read TGTGCCAGCAGTCCCGGGACCCTTCTCTACAATGAGCAGTTCTTC. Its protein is CASSPGTLLYNEQFF.

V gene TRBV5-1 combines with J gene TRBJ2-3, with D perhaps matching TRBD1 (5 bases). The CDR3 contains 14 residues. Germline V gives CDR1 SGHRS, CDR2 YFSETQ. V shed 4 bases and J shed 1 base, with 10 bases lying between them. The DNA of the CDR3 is TGCGCCAGCAGCGGGGCTCGCGGCACAGATACGCAGTATTTT. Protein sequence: CASSGARGTDTQYF.

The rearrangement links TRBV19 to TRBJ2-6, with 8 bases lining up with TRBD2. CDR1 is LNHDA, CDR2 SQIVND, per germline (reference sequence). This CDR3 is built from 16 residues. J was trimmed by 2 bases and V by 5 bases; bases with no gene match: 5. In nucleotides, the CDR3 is TGTGCCAGTAGTCCGGTAGCGGGAACTGGGGCCAACGTCCTGACTTTC. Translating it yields CASSPVAGTGANVLTF.

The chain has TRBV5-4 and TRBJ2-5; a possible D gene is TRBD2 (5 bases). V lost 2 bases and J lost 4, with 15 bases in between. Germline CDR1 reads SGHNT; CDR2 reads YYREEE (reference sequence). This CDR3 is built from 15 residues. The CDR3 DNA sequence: TGTGCCAGCAGCTTCGGAGGCCGAGGGTTAGAGACCCAGTACTTC. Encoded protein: CASSFGGRGLETQYF.

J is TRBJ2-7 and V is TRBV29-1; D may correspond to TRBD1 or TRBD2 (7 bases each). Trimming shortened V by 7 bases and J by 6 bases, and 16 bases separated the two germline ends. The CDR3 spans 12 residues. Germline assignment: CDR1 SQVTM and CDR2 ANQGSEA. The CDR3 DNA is TGCAGCGCGGCAGACAGGGAGGGCGAGCAGTACTTC. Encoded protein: CSAADREGEQYF.